These 8 T cell receptor beta chains were all obtained from the same sample, sequenced in a study of T cell changes during pregnancy in multiple sclerosis. The repertoire was sequenced with immunoSEQ multiplex PCR; TCRdb's copy has only in-frame clones and lacks some. There are 75,000 to 100,000 clones in the sample; about nine tenths occur only once, and about 1.7% lies in the top ten. This specimen was peripheral blood, taken after pregnancy. All receptors come from a female donor in good health, enrolled as a control in a pregnancy study.

The rearrangement uses TRBV18 and TRBJ2-5; 10 nucleotides line up with TRBD1. This CDR3 has 16 residues. Germline CDR1 reads KGHSH; CDR2 reads LQKENI. V lost 3 bases to trimming and J lost 2 bases; unmatched junction nucleotides: 6. Here the CDR3 reads CASSPLRDRGQETQYF. The CDR3 DNA reads as TGTGCCAGCTCACCTCTCCGGGACAGGGGACAAGAGACCCAGTACTTC.

This sequence joins TRBV5-4 and TRBJ1-5, with TRBD1 as a possible D gene (5 bases). V lost 0 bases and J lost 4, with 8 bases in between. The CDR3 runs 14 residues. In germline, CDR1 is SGHNT, CDR2 YYREEE (reference sequence). CDR3 sequence reads: CASSLAGPNQPQHF. The DNA of the CDR3 is TGTGCCAGCAGCTTGGCAGGGCCTAATCAGCCCCAGCATTTT.

The V call is TRBV28, the J call TRBJ2-5; 12 nucleotides agree with TRBD2. Germline CDR1 is MDHEN and CDR2 is SYDVKM. The CDR3 totals 15 residues. V gave up 3 bases and J gave up 2 bases; unmatched junction bases: 1. CDR3 DNA sequence: TGTGCCAGCAGTTTGGGGACTAGCGGGCAAGAGACCCAGTACTTC. This encodes CASSLGTSGQETQYF.

V is TRBV7-2 and J is TRBJ2-7; 11 nucleotides agree with TRBD2. V lost 4 bases, J lost 3 bases, and 8 bases stayed unmatched. The CDR3 is 16 residues long. CDR1 SGHTA and CDR2 FQGNSA come from the germline V gene. The CDR3 DNA is TGTGCCAGCAGCTCGCGACTAGCGGGGTCAGGCTACGAGCAGTACTTC. Translation gives CASSSRLAGSGYEQYF.

V is TRBV20-1 and J is TRBJ1-2; D unresolved. Looked up from germline, CDR1 is DFQATT and CDR2 is SNEGSKA (reference sequence). The CDR3 extends over 10 amino acids. V lost 6 bases, J lost 6 bases, and 8 bases lay in between. The CDR3 loop is CSADTNGYTF. The CDR3 DNA follows: TGCAGTGCCGACACGAATGGCTACACCTTC.

This clone was picked up one time. The V gene is TRBV4-2, the J gene TRBJ2-7; TRBD2 agrees at 9 bases. There are 15 residues in the CDR3. After removal of 3 bases from V and 3 bases from J, the junction contained 6 bases not matched to a gene. Germline V gives CDR1 LGHNA, CDR2 YNFKEQ. The CDR3 here is CASSQGGGGVYEQYF. DNA for the CDR3: TGTGCCAGCAGCCAGGGCGGGGGGGGAGTCTACGAGCAGTACTTC.

V and J are TRBV5-1 and TRBJ2-7; TRBD1 matches 8 bases. The V gene's germline CDR1 is SGHRS and CDR2 YFSETQ. V was pared by 3 bases and J by 4 bases, with 6 bases of the junction left unmatched. The CDR3 contains 14 residues. The DNA of the CDR3 is TGCGCCAGCAGCTCCTCAGGGGGCCAATACGAGCAGTACTTC. Amino acids: CASSSSGGQYEQYF.

The V gene is TRBV20-1, the J gene TRBJ1-5; no clear D. Germline V gives CDR1 DFQATT, CDR2 SNEGSKA (reference sequence). The CDR3 has 11 residues. Deletions cut 6 bases from V and 5 bases from J, with 8 bases between. The CDR3 protein is CSAGGDQPQHF. CDR3 coding DNA: TGCAGTGCGGGAGGCGATCAGCCCCAGCATTTT.